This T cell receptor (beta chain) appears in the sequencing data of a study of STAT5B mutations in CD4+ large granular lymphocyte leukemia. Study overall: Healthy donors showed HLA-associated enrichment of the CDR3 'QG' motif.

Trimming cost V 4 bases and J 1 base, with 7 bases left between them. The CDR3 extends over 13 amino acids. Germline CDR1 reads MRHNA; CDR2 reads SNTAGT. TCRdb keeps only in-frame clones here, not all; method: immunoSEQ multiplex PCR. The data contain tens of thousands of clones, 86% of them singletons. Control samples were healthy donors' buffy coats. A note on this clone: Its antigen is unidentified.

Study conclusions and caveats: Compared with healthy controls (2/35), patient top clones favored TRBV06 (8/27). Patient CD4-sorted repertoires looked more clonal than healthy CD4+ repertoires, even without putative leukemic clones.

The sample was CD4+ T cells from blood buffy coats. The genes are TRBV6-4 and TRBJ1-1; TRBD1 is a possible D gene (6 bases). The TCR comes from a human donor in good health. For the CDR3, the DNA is TGTGCCAGCAGTGCGGGACAGAACACTGAAGCTTTCTTT. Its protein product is CASSAGQNTEAFF.